A selection of T cell receptor beta chains follows, all from one sample in a study of T-cell reconstitution after alpha-beta-depleted transplantation in children. One entry per CDR3 protein results from TCRdb running MiXCR on the PCR reads. The sample carries hundreds of thousands of distinct CDR3 sequences, about 12% recorded once. This specimen was PBMCs from the stem cell graft donor, taken from the stem cell graft. These receptors originate from a human donor who donated a stem cell graft to a child with acute lymphoblastic leukemia. The conserved cysteine and the conserved F or W are not part of the CDR3 here. Fields, in order: V gene, J gene, CDR3 protein.

>TRBV20-1|TRBJ2-7
SARAGRTEIFYEQY
>TRBV9|TRBJ2-7
ASSLAADFSGATYEQY
>TRBV30|TRBJ2-1
ALTRTSGGRSGYNEQF
>TRBV7-9|TRBJ2-7
ASSLPGDTYEQY
>TRBV20-1|TRBJ2-2
SAFLPSPANTGELF
>TRBV5-1|TRBJ2-3
ASSLRTGGGTDTQY
>TRBV18|TRBJ1-3
ASSPESSLSGNTIY
>TRBV5-1|TRBJ2-3
ASSGGLAGGTQY
>TRBV5-5|TRBJ1-6
ASSFGQGLDSPLH
>TRBV27|TRBJ1-2
ASSFRSGWYGYT
>TRBV7-2|TRBJ2-2
ASSLASWLANTGELF
>TRBV24-1|TRBJ2-1
ATSDFGTIDNEQF
>TRBV7-9|TRBJ2-5
ASSSRTGREETQY
>TRBV4-3|TRBJ2-7
ASSQVERSSYEQY
>TRBV5-1|TRBJ2-7
ASSFDRVLGEQY
>TRBV5-5|TRBJ1-5
ASSSTGTGYSNQPQH
>TRBV4-3|TRBJ2-2
ASSPMTLTGELF